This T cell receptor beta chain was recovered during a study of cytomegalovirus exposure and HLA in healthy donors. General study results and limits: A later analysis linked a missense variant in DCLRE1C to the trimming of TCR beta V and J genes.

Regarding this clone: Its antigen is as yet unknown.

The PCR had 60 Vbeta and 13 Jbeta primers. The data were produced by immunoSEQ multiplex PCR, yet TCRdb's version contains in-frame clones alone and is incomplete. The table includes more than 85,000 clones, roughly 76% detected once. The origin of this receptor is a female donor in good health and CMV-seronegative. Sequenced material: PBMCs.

As DNA, the CDR3 is TGTGCCAGCAGCGTAGGTGCTAGAGTATGGGACACCCATGAAGCTTTCTTT. Protein product: CASSVGARVWDTHEAFF. The genes are TRBV9 and TRBJ1-1; D is perhaps TRBD1 (6 bases). Trimming removed 0 bases at V and 7 bases at J, with 22 bases between. The CDR3 length is 17 residues. CDR1 is SGDLS, CDR2 YYNGEE, per germline.